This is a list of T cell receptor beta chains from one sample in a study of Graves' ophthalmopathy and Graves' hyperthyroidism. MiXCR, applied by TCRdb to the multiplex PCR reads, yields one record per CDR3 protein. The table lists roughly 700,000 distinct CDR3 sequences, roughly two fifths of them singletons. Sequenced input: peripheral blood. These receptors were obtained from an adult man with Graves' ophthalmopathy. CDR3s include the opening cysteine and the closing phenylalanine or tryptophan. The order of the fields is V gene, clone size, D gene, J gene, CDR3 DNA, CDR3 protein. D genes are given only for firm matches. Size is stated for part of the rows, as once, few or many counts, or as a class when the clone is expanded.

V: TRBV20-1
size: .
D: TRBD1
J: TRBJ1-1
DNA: TGCAGTGCTTGGGACAGGGAGTACACTGAAGCTTTCTTT
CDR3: CSAWDREYTEAFF

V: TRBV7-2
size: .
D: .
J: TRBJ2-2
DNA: TGTGCCAGCAGCTTCAAACACACCGGGGAGCTGTTTTTT
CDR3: CASSFKHTGELFF

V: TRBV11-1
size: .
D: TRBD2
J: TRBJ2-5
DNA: TGTGCCAGCAGCTTAACTAGCGGGAATGGAGAGACCCAGTACTTC
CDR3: CASSLTSGNGETQYF

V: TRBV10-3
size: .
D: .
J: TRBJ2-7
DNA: TGTGCCATCAGTGAAAAAGCTGGGGCCAACGAGCAGTACTTC
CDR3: CAISEKAGANEQYF

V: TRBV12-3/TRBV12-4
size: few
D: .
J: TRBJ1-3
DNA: TGTGCCAGCAGCACCCCAGGGCACTCTGGAAACACCATATATTTT
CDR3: CASSTPGHSGNTIYF

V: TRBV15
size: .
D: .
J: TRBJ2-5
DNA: TGTGCCACCAGCAGAGGGGGGACACTCAGGGAGACCCAGTACTTC
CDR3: CATSRGGTLRETQYF

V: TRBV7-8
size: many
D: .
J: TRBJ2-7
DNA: TGTGCCAGCAGCTTACCGGGAGACTACGAGCAGTACTTC
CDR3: CASSLPGDYEQYF

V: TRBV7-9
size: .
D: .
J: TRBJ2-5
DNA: TGTGCCTGGGGATCGGGTCAAGAGACCCAGTACTTC
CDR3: CAWGSGQETQYF

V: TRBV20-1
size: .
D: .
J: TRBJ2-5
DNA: TGCAGTGCAGGGGTGGCAGGGGCGGCAGATACGCAGTACTTC
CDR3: CSAGVAGAADTQYF

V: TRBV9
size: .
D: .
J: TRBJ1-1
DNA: TGTGCCAGCAGCGTTCGGGCCGGAGGGGGGGAAGGCGCTTTCTTT
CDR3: CASSVRAGGGEGAFF

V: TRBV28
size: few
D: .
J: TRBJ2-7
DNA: TGTGCCACCCAACGGTACGAGCAGTACTTC
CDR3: CATQRYEQYF

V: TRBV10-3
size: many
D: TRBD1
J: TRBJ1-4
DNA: TGTGCCATCAGTGAGGGGGGACAGTTTAATGAAAAACTGTTTTTT
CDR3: CAISEGGQFNEKLFF

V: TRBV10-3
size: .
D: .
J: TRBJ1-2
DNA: TGTGCCAGCAGTGAATCTGGCAGGGCGACCTATGGCTACACCTTC
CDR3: CASSESGRATYGYTF

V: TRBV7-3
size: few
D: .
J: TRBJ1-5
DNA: TGTGCTAGTACGGGGGGCGGTCAGCCCCAGCATTTT
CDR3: CASTGGGQPQHF

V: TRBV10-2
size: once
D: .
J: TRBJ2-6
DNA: TGCGCCAGCAGTGAGTCGATGGGGGGCACTGGGGCCAACGTCCTGACTTTC
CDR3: CASSESMGGTGANVLTF

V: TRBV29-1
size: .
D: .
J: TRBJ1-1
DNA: TGCAGCCCGAACACTGAAGCTTTCTTT
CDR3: CSPNTEAFF

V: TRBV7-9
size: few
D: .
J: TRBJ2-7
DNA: TGCGCCAGCAGCCAGGCATACGAACCCTACGAGCAGTACTTC
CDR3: CASSQAYEPYEQYF

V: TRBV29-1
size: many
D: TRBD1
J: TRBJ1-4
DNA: TGCAGCGTTGTTCTAGGGACAGGGGACGAAAAACTGTTTTTT
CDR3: CSVVLGTGDEKLFF